Below are 17 T cell receptor beta chains sequenced from a single sample in a study of CD8 T cells in Susac syndrome. Reverse transcription used roughly 0.45 to 1 ug RNA and random hexamers. MiXCR, run by TCRdb on the immunoSEQ multiplex PCR reads, gives a single entry per CDR3 protein. Counted here are about 150,000 distinct CDR3 sequences, roughly nine tenths occurring once; the ten biggest clones make up 0.08%. Sequences were obtained from CD4+ T cells from PBMCs. These TCRs come from a human donor in good health.

The gene calls are TRBV7-9 and TRBJ2-2; weak D call: TRBD1 (6 bases). V was pared by 11 bases and J by 4 bases, with 20 bases between. Germline loops: CDR1 SEHNR, CDR2 FQNEAQ (reference sequence). The CDR3 length is 15 residues. CDR3 protein: CAGLATGRSTGELFF. The CDR3 bases are TGTGCCGGCCTGGCCACAGGGCGAAGCACCGGGGAGCTGTTTTTT.

This chain links TRBV27 with TRBJ1-5; D gene uncertain. The CDR3 has 16 amino acids. V was clipped by 7 bases and J by 5 bases, with 21 bases between them. Germline CDR1 and CDR2: MNHEY and SMNVEV (reference sequence). CDR3 in amino acids: CASKKYGYPEDQPQHF. The CDR3 DNA reads as TGTGCCAGCAAAAAATACGGCTACCCGGAGGATCAGCCCCAGCATTTT.

The chain combines TRBV5-1 with TRBJ2-6, with TRBD1 matching 7 bases. The V gene's germline CDR1 is SGHRS and CDR2 YFSETQ. Trimming at V came to 1 base and at J to 2 bases, leaving 0 bases not matched to a gene. The CDR3 is 15 amino acids. CDR3 coding DNA: TGCGCCAGCAGCTTGCAGGGGGCTGGGGCCAACGTCCTGACTTTC. Its protein product is CASSLQGAGANVLTF.

The chain is built from TRBV5-1 and TRBJ2-2, with 9 bases aligning to TRBD2. V was pared by 3 bases and J by 3 bases, with 9 bases of the junction left unmatched. Germline V gene data show CDR1 as SGHRS and CDR2 as YFSETQ. The CDR3 has 17 amino acids. The CDR3 is CASSSGPRGGDTGELFF. The CDR3 DNA reads TGCGCCAGCAGCTCGGGACCCCGCGGGGGGGACACCGGGGAGCTGTTTTTT.

The CDR3 DNA reads as TGCAGTGCTAGAGGTAGGGCTAGCTCCTACAATGAGCAGTTCTTC. This encodes CSARGRASSYNEQFF. This rearrangement joins TRBV20-1 to TRBJ2-1; D is uncertain. The V and J ends lost 1 base and 0 bases respectively, with 10 bases between them. This CDR3 comprises 15 residues. CDR1 DFQATT and CDR2 SNEGSKA come from the germline V gene (reference sequence).

V usage is TRBV25-1 and J usage is TRBJ2-5; 8 bases align to TRBD1. V shed 4 bases and J 5 bases; nucleotides not matched to a gene: 6. CDR3 size: 14 residues. Germline V CDR1 and CDR2: MGHDK, SYGVNS. The CDR3 nucleotides are TGTGCCAGCAGTGGGGCAGGGGGCGCGGAGACCCAGTACTTC. As protein: CASSGAGGAETQYF.

V usage is TRBV20-1 and J usage is TRBJ1-2, with D perhaps TRBD1 (5 bases). There are 14 residues in the CDR3. In germline, CDR1 is DFQATT, CDR2 SNEGSKA (reference sequence). Trimming shortened V by 3 bases and J by 4 bases, and 15 bases separated the two germline ends. The CDR3 is CSARRGDRSYGYTF. The CDR3 coding sequence is TGCAGTGCTAGGAGAGGGGATCGTAGCTATGGCTACACCTTC.

The V call is TRBV6-2 or TRBV6-3, the J call TRBJ1-5; 7 bases fit TRBD1. V was clipped by 7 bases and J by 2 bases; unmatched bases: 11. This CDR3 comprises 16 residues. The germline gives CDR1 MNHEY, CDR2 SVGEGT. CDR3 protein: CASTLGPTGGNQPQHF. DNA for the CDR3: TGTGCCAGCACTTTGGGGCCCACAGGGGGCAATCAGCCCCAGCATTTT.

The chain employs TRBV5-1 and TRBJ2-1; tentatively, D is TRBD2 (5 bases). The germline V gene has CDR1 SGHRS and CDR2 YFSETQ. V gave up 4 bases and J gave up 0 bases, with 14 bases separating them. This CDR3 spans 16 amino acids. The CDR3 loop is CASSLLGISSYNEQFF. The CDR3 DNA follows: TGCGCCAGCAGCCTACTAGGGATCAGCTCCTACAATGAGCAGTTCTTC. The whole variable domain, remainder taken from reference TRBV5-1 and TRBJ2-1, is KAGVTQTPRYLIKTRGQQVTLSCSPISGHRSVSWYQQTPGQGLQFLFEYFSETQRNKGNFPGRFSGRQFSNSRSEMNVSTLELGDSALYLCASSLLGISSYNEQFFGPGTRLTVL.

This chain links TRBV7-2 with TRBJ2-5; D remains ambiguous. The V gene's germline CDR1 is SGHTA and CDR2 FQGNSA. The CDR3 totals 12 residues. Trimming removed 6 bases at V and 1 base at J, with 6 bases between. This CDR3 is CASRVSQETQYF. CDR3 coding DNA: TGTGCCAGCAGGGTTTCCCAAGAGACCCAGTACTTC.

The chain has TRBV20-1 and TRBJ2-3; 9 bases are a match to TRBD2. The CDR3 is 13 amino acids. Germline lookup yields CDR1 DFQATT and CDR2 SNEGSKA (reference sequence). The CDR3 DNA sequence: TGCGGATGTAAGCGGGGGGGCACAGATACGCAGTATTTT. Encoded protein: CGCKRGGTDTQYF.

This clonotype showed up just a few times. The chain employs TRBV7-9 and TRBJ2-7; TRBD2 matches 13 bases. The length of the CDR3 is 16 residues. Germline loops: CDR1 SEHNR, CDR2 FQNEAQ (reference sequence). The V and J ends lost 5 bases and 1 base, in that order; junction bases with no gene match: 5. CDR3 DNA sequence: TGTGCCAGCAGCCGGTCGGGACTAGCGGGATCCTACGAGCAGTACTTC. Translated, it gives CASSRSGLAGSYEQYF.

The chain employs TRBV6-5 and TRBJ1-5; 10 bases match TRBD1. The CDR3 is 15 amino acids. The germline CDR1 and CDR2 sequences are MNHEY and SVGAGI. Trimming at V came to 5 bases and at J to 3 bases, leaving 4 bases not matched to a gene. The CDR3 DNA reads as TGTGCCAGCAGTCCCGGGACAGGGGCCAATCAGCCCCAGCATTTT. This encodes CASSPGTGANQPQHF.

The chain links TRBV12-3 or TRBV12-4 to TRBJ2-1; D gene uncertain. The CDR3 contains 15 residues. Trimming stripped 2 bases from V and 5 bases from J, with 13 bases between. The CDR3 protein is CASSLLRDIDNEQFF. The CDR3 region has the DNA TGTGCCAGCAGTTTACTTCGAGACATAGACAATGAGCAGTTCTTC.

The chain joins TRBV14 to TRBJ2-1, with 10 nucleotides matching TRBD2. CDR1 SGHDN and CDR2 FVKESK come from the germline V gene. With V trimmed by 4 bases and J by 10 bases, 1 base remained unmatched. The CDR3 runs 12 residues. CDR3 residues: CASSRSGREQFF. The DNA of the CDR3 is TGTGCCAGCAGCCGTAGCGGGAGGGAGCAGTTCTTC.

The CDR3: CASSTASANTGELFF. For the CDR3, the DNA is TGTGCCAGCAGTACCGCATCCGCGAACACCGGGGAGCTGTTTTTT. J is TRBJ2-2 and V is TRBV6-5; D ambiguous. The CDR3 runs 15 residues. Germline-derived CDR1 and CDR2 are MNHEY and SVGAGI. V was trimmed by 5 bases and J by 0 bases, leaving 10 bases between them.

The chain combines TRBV9 with TRBJ2-3, with D possibly being TRBD2 (6 bases). Germline V CDR1 and CDR2: SGDLS, YYNGEE. The ends were cut back, 1 base at V and 5 bases at J, with 8 bases in the middle. The CDR3 totals 13 residues. The CDR3 bases are TGTGCCAGCAGCGTACCGGGGGTAGATACGCAGTATTTT. Translation gives CASSVPGVDTQYF.